These 31 T cell receptor beta chains were sequenced from one sample in a study of shared clonotypes between healthy human individuals. Sequencing used immunoSEQ multiplex PCR; TCRdb keeps in-frame clones, though not all of them. This sample has about 1 million clones, with roughly 80% found just once. Sample: memory CD4+ T cells sorted from blood. The sample's subset: CD45RA-negative fraction. These receptors all stem from a man in his late teens or twenties in good health.

The chain combines TRBV10-3 with TRBJ2-7; 10 positions agree with TRBD2. Germline V gene data show CDR1 as ENHRY and CDR2 as SYGVKD. The CDR3 is 14 amino acids. Trimming removed 6 bases from V and 4 bases from J; junction bases left unmatched: 6. CDR3 amino acids: CAIRGTSEQYEQYF. The CDR3 DNA follows: TGTGCCATCAGGGGGACTAGCGAGCAGTACGAGCAGTACTTC.

Comments on this clone: Within the sample, other DNA sequences also encode this same CDR3. The chain uses TRBV9 and TRBJ2-2, with D unclear. The V and J ends lost 1 base and 1 base respectively, with 8 bases between them. The CDR3 spans 15 residues. Germline V gene lookup returns CDR1 SGDLS and CDR2 YYNGEE. The CDR3 DNA is TGTGCCAGCAGCGTAAGAACAGAGAACACCGGGGAGCTGTTTTTT. Translating gives CASSVRTENTGELFF.

This chain uses TRBV15 with TRBJ2-5, with D uncertain. V gave up 4 bases and J gave up 2 bases, with 5 bases separating them. This CDR3 spans 12 amino acids. The germline V gene encodes CDR1 LNHNV and CDR2 YYDKDF (reference sequence). This CDR3 reads CATSKQQETQYF. As DNA, the CDR3 is TGTGCCACCAGCAAGCAGCAAGAGACCCAGTACTTC.

This clone was observed once. The rearrangement links TRBV30 to TRBJ2-7; no firm D call. The CDR3 is 14 amino acids. The germline V gene encodes CDR1 GTSNPN and CDR2 SVGIG (reference sequence). With 0 bases removed from V and 6 bases from J, the gap between germline ends came to 15 bases. The CDR3 is CAWSVLARRSEQYF. CDR3 DNA: TGTGCCTGGAGTGTACTGGCCAGGAGAAGCGAGCAGTACTTC.

Only a few counts were recorded for this clone. The chain links TRBV6-5 to TRBJ1-2; tentative D call: TRBD1 (5 bases). CDR1 MNHEY and CDR2 SVGAGI come from the germline V gene. The CDR3 spans 13 residues. The ends were cut back, 11 bases at V and 4 bases at J, with 17 bases in the middle. The CDR3 DNA reads TGTGCCGCGGTCGAACGGGGCTCCTATGGCTACACCTTC. As protein: CAAVERGSYGYTF.

V gene TRBV4-1 combines with J gene TRBJ2-1, with 8 nucleotides matching TRBD2. The CDR3 extends over 18 amino acids. The V gene end was trimmed by 0 bases and the J gene end by 7 bases; junction bases not matched to a gene: 14. Germline values: CDR1 MGHRA, CDR2 YSYEKL. For the CDR3, the DNA is TGCGCCAGCAGCCAAGAGGGTCAAGGGGAGCGGGAGAGGAATGAGCAGTTCTTC. It encodes CASSQEGQGERERNEQFF.

The rearrangement joins TRBV5-1 to TRBJ2-3, with 7 bases matching TRBD1. Germline V gene lookup returns CDR1 SGHRS and CDR2 YFSETQ. The V and J ends lost 4 bases and 0 bases, in that order; junction bases with no gene match: 5. The CDR3 loop spans 15 amino acids. DNA of the CDR3: TGCGCCAGCAGCAGCCGGGACAGAAGCACAGATACGCAGTATTTT. Translating it yields CASSSRDRSTDTQYF.

The chain combines TRBV2 with TRBJ1-2, with a weak D call TRBD1 (5 bases). V gave up 9 bases and J gave up 5 bases, with 37 bases separating them. CDR1 and CDR2 (germline): SNHLY, FYNNEI. CDR3 length equals 20 residues. This CDR3 is CASRGVPRPVIGPDFYGYTF. The CDR3 region has the DNA TGTGCCAGTAGGGGCGTTCCCCGCCCAGTCATAGGCCCAGACTTTTATGGCTACACCTTC.

The V gene is TRBV2, the J gene TRBJ2-3; D might be TRBD2 (6 bases). The germline gives CDR1 SNHLY, CDR2 FYNNEI. This CDR3 is built from 15 residues. Between the trimmed V and J ends, which lost 1 base and 4 bases, there was a span of 12 bases. The CDR3 loop reads CASSEDGSNSDTQYF. The CDR3 DNA follows: TGTGCCAGCAGTGAAGACGGGAGTAATTCAGATACGCAGTATTTT.

The rearrangement links TRBV15 to TRBJ1-6; D possibly corresponds to TRBD1 (6 bases). The CDR3 is made up of 15 amino acids. The V gene lost 3 bases and the J gene lost 9 bases, with 15 bases spanning the gap. Germline CDR1 LNHNV, CDR2 YYDKDF (reference sequence). The CDR3 loop is CATSRARGGTSPLHF. The DNA for the CDR3 is TGTGCCACCAGCAGGGCGCGAGGGGGGACTTCACCCCTCCACTTT.

In the case of this clone: Distinct nucleotide sequences in the sample also encode this CDR3. The J gene is TRBJ1-3, the V gene TRBV29-1; D possibly corresponds to TRBD1 (5 bases). This CDR3 comprises 14 residues. V gave up 7 bases and J gave up 0 bases, with 13 bases separating them. Looked up from germline, CDR1 is SQVTM and CDR2 is ANQGSEA. CDR3 in DNA: TGCAGCGCCGGGGGGACTGGCTCTGGAAACACCATATATTTT. Its protein product is CSAGGTGSGNTIYF.

The chain joins TRBV29-1 to TRBJ2-6, with 7 bases identical to TRBD1. The V gene's germline CDR1 is SQVTM and CDR2 ANQGSEA. This CDR3 spans 18 amino acids. Trimming took 0 bases from V and 0 from J; bases not matched to a gene: 8. The DNA for the CDR3 is TGCAGCGTTGAAGACCCCGGGACAGCCCACTCTGGGGCCAACGTCCTGACTTTC. Translating gives CSVEDPGTAHSGANVLTF.

The chain couples TRBV10-3 to TRBJ1-4, with D possibly matching TRBD1 (6 bases). Germline lookup yields CDR1 ENHRY and CDR2 SYGVKD. This CDR3 spans 13 amino acids. Trimming stripped 10 bases from V and 4 bases from J, with 13 bases between. The CDR3 spells CASAGTYNEKLFF. CDR3 nucleotides: TGTGCCAGCGCCGGGACATATAATGAAAAACTGTTTTTT.

The chain recombines TRBV19 with TRBJ2-2; TRBD2 matches at 12 bases. The V gene's germline CDR1 is LNHDA and CDR2 SQIVND (reference sequence). The CDR3 sequence is 17 residues long. With V trimmed by 7 bases and J by 5 bases, 11 bases remained unmatched. The CDR3 DNA follows: TGTGCCAGTACCCATACCGGACTAGCGGGACGGACCGGGGAGCTGTTTTTT. Translation gives CASTHTGLAGRTGELFF.

CDR3 nucleotide sequence: TGTGCCAGCAGCTTAGGTCTAGCGGGGATCTACGAGCAGTACTTC. It codes for CASSLGLAGIYEQYF. The V gene is TRBV7-2, the J gene TRBJ2-7; the match to TRBD2 covers 9 bases. Per germline, CDR1 SGHTA and CDR2 FQGNSA. Germline trimming cut 1 base from V and 3 bases from J; bases unmatched to any gene: 4. The CDR3 consists of 15 residues. Full variable domain (rest looked up from reference TRBV7-2 and TRBJ2-7): GAGVSQSPSNKVTEKGKDVELRCDPISGHTALYWYRQSLGQGLEFLIYFQGNSAPDKSGLPSDRFSAERTGGSVSTLTIQRTQQEDSAVYLCASSLGLAGIYEQYFGPGTRLTVT.

This chain connects TRBV7-9 to TRBJ1-1, with TRBD1 matching over 7 bases. With 7 bases clipped from V and 4 bases from J, the junction kept 9 bases outside the gene matches. This CDR3 comprises 14 residues. Germline CDR1 is SEHNR and CDR2 is FQNEAQ (reference sequence). CDR3 bases: TGTGCCAGCACCCAACAGGGGATGGTCACTGAAGCTTTCTTT. Translated: CASTQQGMVTEAFF.

The chain employs TRBV5-1 and TRBJ2-5; 11 bases are shared with TRBD2. This CDR3 contains 16 residues. The V gene end was trimmed by 6 bases and the J gene end by 5 bases; junction bases not matched to a gene: 12. Germline-derived CDR1 and CDR2 are SGHRS and YFSETQ. The chain's CDR3 is CASTVGTSGSLETQYF. The CDR3 DNA is TGCGCCAGCACGGTCGGGACTAGCGGCTCTTTGGAGACCCAGTACTTC.

The chain recombines TRBV19 with TRBJ2-7, with 8 bases matching TRBD1. The CDR3 contains 15 residues. Germline CDR1 is LNHDA and CDR2 is SQIVND (reference sequence). The J segment lost 3 bases and the V segment lost 3 bases, leaving 7 bases of the junction unmatched. The CDR3, as DNA: TGTGCCAGTAGTATCAGACCGGGACAGGTCTACGAGCAGTACTTC. Its translation: CASSIRPGQVYEQYF.

This chain uses TRBV7-2 with TRBJ2-1; D is uncertain. This CDR3 is built from 12 residues. Trimming cost V 5 bases and J 7 bases, with 9 bases left between them. CDR1 is SGHTA, CDR2 FQGNSA, per germline. The CDR3 here is CASSQTLNEQFF. The DNA for the CDR3 is TGTGCCAGCAGCCAAACGTTGAATGAGCAGTTCTTC. Supplemented by reference TRBV7-2 and TRBJ2-1, the full variable domain reads GAGVSQSPSNKVTEKGKDVELRCDPISGHTALYWYRQSLGQGLEFLIYFQGNSAPDKSGLPSDRFSAERTGGSVSTLTIQRTQQEDSAVYLCASSQTLNEQFFGPGTRLTVL.

This chain links TRBV18 with TRBJ2-2; D not certain. V lost 0 bases and J 6 bases, leaving 5 bases between the germline ends. The germline CDR1 and CDR2 sequences are KGHSH and LQKENI. There are 13 residues in the CDR3. CDR3 DNA: TGTGCCAGCTCACCACCGCCCCCCGGGGAGCTGTTTTTT. Translation: CASSPPPPGELFF.

Points on this clone: Other DNA sequences in this specimen translate into the identical CDR3. The chain employs TRBV30 and TRBJ1-2; maybe TRBD1 (5 bases). V was shortened by 3 bases and J by 4 bases, with 9 bases between the two germline ends. CDR3 length equals 12 residues. The germline CDR1 and CDR2 sequences are GTSNPN and SVGIG (reference sequence). CDR3 nucleotide sequence: TGTGCCTGGAGCCGGCAGGGCTATGGCTACACCTTC. Protein: CAWSRQGYGYTF.

The chain employs TRBV19 and TRBJ2-1; 7 bases fit TRBD2. V shed 2 bases, J shed 10 bases, and the junction held 8 bases outside the gene matches. This CDR3 spans 14 amino acids. Germline V CDR1 and CDR2: LNHDA, SQIVND (reference sequence). The CDR3 DNA reads TGTGCCAGTAGTATATCGAGACTAGCTAACGAGCAGTTCTTC. Protein: CASSISRLANEQFF.

The rearrangement joins TRBV6-6 to TRBJ2-5; 8 nucleotides align to TRBD2. The CDR3 extends over 14 amino acids. Germline CDR1 reads MNHNY; CDR2 reads SVGAGI (reference sequence). The V gene end was trimmed by 4 bases and the J gene end by 5 bases; junction bases not matched to a gene: 6. The CDR3 here is CASSLGPSGETQYF. DNA for the CDR3: TGTGCCAGCAGTTTAGGCCCTAGCGGGGAGACCCAGTACTTC.

This sequence joins TRBV7-3 and TRBJ1-3; TRBD1 is a possible D gene (5 bases). CDR3 length: 16 amino acids. Per germline, CDR1 SGHTA and CDR2 FQGTGA. Trimming stripped 5 bases from V and 2 bases from J, with 16 bases between. As DNA, the CDR3 is TGTGCCAGCAGCGCCCAGGCGGGGGGAACTGGAAACACCATATATTTT. Its translation is CASSAQAGGTGNTIYF.

The chain combines TRBV9 with TRBJ2-7, with 12 bases matching TRBD2. The V gene end was trimmed by 4 bases and the J gene end by 0 bases; junction bases not matched to a gene: 2. This CDR3 region has 15 residues. Germline V gives CDR1 SGDLS, CDR2 YYNGEE. CDR3 protein: CASSLGLAGSYEQYF. The DNA for the CDR3 is TGTGCCAGCAGCTTGGGACTAGCGGGCTCCTACGAGCAGTACTTC.

Only one count was recorded for this clone. The V call is TRBV1, the J call TRBJ2-1; the table's TRBD2 call for D was not verified on the DNA. TRBV1 is labeled a pseudogene. CDR3 length: 20 residues. CDR3 in amino acids: CTSSQAGLAGGLATYNEQFF. CDR3 DNA sequence: TGCACCAGCAGCCAAGCTGGACTAGCGGGAGGGTTGGCCACCTACAATGAGCAGTTCTTC.

The rearrangement joins TRBV9 to TRBJ1-4, with a possible D match to TRBD1 (5 bases). This CDR3 has 15 amino acids. The germline gives CDR1 SGDLS, CDR2 YYNGEE. The V end was cut by 2 bases, the J end by 2 bases, with 10 bases between. The CDR3 coding sequence is TGTGCCAGCAGCGTGCTAGGGGCTACTAATGAAAAACTGTTTTTT. It yields the protein CASSVLGATNEKLFF.

The chain has TRBV7-2 and TRBJ2-7; 7 nucleotides match TRBD2. Germline CDR1 and CDR2: SGHTA and FQGNSA. Trimming at V came to 4 bases and at J to 0 bases, leaving 3 bases not matched to a gene. CDR3 length: 14 residues. Here the CDR3 DNA reads TGTGCCAGCAGCTCGACTAGCCGCTCCTACGAGCAGTACTTC. Translated: CASSSTSRSYEQYF.

The chain links TRBV14 to TRBJ2-5; possible D gene TRBD2, 6 bases. Deletions cut 4 bases from V and 4 bases from J, with 16 bases between. CDR1 is SGHDN, CDR2 FVKESK, per germline. The CDR3 runs to 15 residues. The CDR3 here is CASSPRPQGGETQYF. In DNA, the CDR3 is TGTGCCAGCAGCCCCAGACCCCAGGGAGGAGAGACCCAGTACTTC.

This clone appeared a single time. This may be a read error, as it is one base from a much larger clone. In the same sample, other DNA sequences code for this CDR3. The chain couples TRBV5-1 to TRBJ2-7, with 7 nucleotides matching TRBD1. Per the germline V gene, CDR1 is SGHRS and CDR2 is YFSETQ. This CDR3 has 13 amino acids. V trimming: 0 bases; J trimming: 3 bases; junction bases outside the gene matches: 0. The CDR3 DNA follows: TGCGCCAGCAGCTTGGACAGGGGCTACGAGCAGTACTTC. Its translation is CASSLDRGYEQYF.

The chain uses TRBV7-2 and TRBJ1-2; 8 nucleotides align to TRBD1. The CDR3 runs 14 residues. The junction had 8 bases not matched to a gene; V was cut back by 3 bases and J by 8 bases. CDR1 and CDR2 (germline): SGHTA, FQGNSA. The CDR3 loop reads CASSLGQVGGGYTF. The CDR3 DNA follows: TGTGCCAGCAGCTTGGGACAGGTCGGAGGAGGCTACACCTTC.